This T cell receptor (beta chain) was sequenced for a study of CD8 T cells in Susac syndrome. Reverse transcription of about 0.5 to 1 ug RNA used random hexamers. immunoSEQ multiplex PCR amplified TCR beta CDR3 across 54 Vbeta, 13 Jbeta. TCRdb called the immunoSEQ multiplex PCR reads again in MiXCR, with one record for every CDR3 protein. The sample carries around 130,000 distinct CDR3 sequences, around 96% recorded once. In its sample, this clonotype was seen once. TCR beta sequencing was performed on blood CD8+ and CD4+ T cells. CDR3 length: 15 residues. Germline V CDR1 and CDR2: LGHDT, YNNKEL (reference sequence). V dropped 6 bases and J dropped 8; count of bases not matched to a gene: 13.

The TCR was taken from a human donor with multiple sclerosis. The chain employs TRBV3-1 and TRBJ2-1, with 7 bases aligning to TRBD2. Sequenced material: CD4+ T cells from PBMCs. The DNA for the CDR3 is TGTGCCAGCAGGTTCCGAGGGAGGGCCGTCGATGAGCAGTTCTTC. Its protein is CASRFRGRAVDEQFF.